Following are 30 T cell receptor beta chains from one sample sequenced in a study of post-analysis software for immune sequencing data (dated by TCRdb to 2013 to 2016). The paper as a whole reports these results and caveats: Four to six TRBV segments, including TRBV5-6, TRBV5-1 and TRBV20-1, were significantly more frequent in patients than controls.

Library method: PCR. Sequencing used an Illumina HiSeq 2500. To reduce PCR and sequencing biases, unique molecular identifiers were incorporated into the TCR beta cDNA libraries. TCRdb's own reprocessing of the public reads used fastp at Q25 and MiXCR and kept productive beta chains. All rows with the same CDR3 protein become a single entry with the most common DNA and genes. The sample contains about 500,000 distinct CDR3 sequences, roughly 45% of them found a single time. In total, the top ten clones hold about 12% of the sample. For these TCRs, the target antigens are not known. Material for sequencing was blood. The origin of the receptors is a girl aged 10-17 years with multiple sclerosis.

The chain uses TRBV24-1 and TRBJ2-1; D is possibly TRBD1 (6 bases). The CDR3 totals 17 residues. V was pared by 1 base and J by 0 bases, with 12 bases between. In germline, CDR1 is KGHDR, CDR2 SFDVKD. The DNA for the CDR3 is TGTGCCACCAGTGATTTCCGCCACAGGGACTCCTACAATGAGCAGTTCTTC. Its translation: CATSDFRHRDSYNEQFF.

This chain connects TRBV2 to TRBJ1-6; D is unresolved. The V end lost 6 bases, the J end lost 8 bases, and 14 bases lay between the germline ends. Germline V CDR1 and CDR2: SNHLY, FYNNEI. CDR3 length: 14 residues. The CDR3 nucleotides are TGTGCCAGCAGCGTAGGACGGCCGGATTCACCCCTCCACTTT. Translated, it gives CASSVGRPDSPLHF.

This chain joins TRBV7-3 and TRBJ2-7, with D perhaps given as TRBD1 or TRBD2 (5 bases each). The CDR3 sequence is 13 residues long. The germline gives CDR1 SGHTA, CDR2 FQGTGA. The V end was cut by 5 bases, the J end by 7 bases, with 15 bases between. CDR3 nucleotides: TGTGCCAGCAGCCAGGCGTCCGAGGGGGAGCAGTACTTC. This codes for CASSQASEGEQYF. Looking up the rest from reference TRBV7-3 and TRBJ2-7 gives the full variable domain: GAGVSQTPSNKVTEKGKYVELRCDPISGHTALYWYRQSLGQGPEFLIYFQGTGAADDSGLPNDRFFAVRPEGSVSTLKIQRTERGDSAVYLCASSQASEGEQYFGPGTRLTVT.

The V gene is TRBV7-8, the J gene TRBJ1-2; D is possibly TRBD1 (6 bases). This CDR3 is built from 18 residues. Deletions cut 7 bases from V and 5 bases from J, with 29 bases between. The germline V gene encodes CDR1 SGHVS and CDR2 FQNEAQ. The CDR3 bases are TGTGCCAGCACGGTTAAAGACGGTAGTAGGGGGGGCGGATATGGCTACACCTTC. This translates into CASTVKDGSRGGGYGYTF.

The chain combines TRBV7-9 with TRBJ2-6; 8 nucleotides line up with TRBD1. V lost 5 bases, J lost 2 bases, and 8 bases stayed unmatched. This CDR3 is built from 17 residues. Germline assignment: CDR1 SEHNR and CDR2 FQNEAQ (reference sequence). Here the CDR3 reads CASSPDRATAGANVLTF. In nucleotides, the CDR3 is TGTGCCAGCAGCCCGGACAGGGCCACGGCTGGGGCCAACGTCCTGACTTTC.

V gene TRBV9 combines with J gene TRBJ2-4; 8 nucleotides align to TRBD2. This CDR3 contains 16 residues. Germline V gene sequence: CDR1 SGDLS, CDR2 YYNGEE. The J segment lost 5 bases and the V segment lost 4 bases, leaving 11 bases of the junction unmatched. As DNA, the CDR3 is TGTGCCAGCAGCTGGGGGGACGGGAGGGGCCAAAACATTCAGTACTTC. This sequence encodes CASSWGDGRGQNIQYF. Filled out from reference TRBV9 and TRBJ2-4, the complete variable domain reads DSGVTQTPKHLITATGQRVTLRCSPRSGDLSVYWYQQSLDQGLQFLIQYYNGEERAKGNILERFSAQQFPDLHSELNLSSLELGDSALYFCASSWGDGRGQNIQYFGAGTRLSVL.

The chain couples TRBV20-1 to TRBJ2-3; D is unresolved. CDR1 and CDR2 from the germline V gene are DFQATT and SNEGSKA (reference sequence). The CDR3 is 14 amino acids. The germline V and J ends were trimmed by 3 bases and 2 bases, with 12 bases remaining between them. This chain's CDR3 is CSARRLDNTDTQYF. CDR3 bases: TGCAGTGCTAGGCGCCTAGATAACACAGATACGCAGTATTTT.

The chain has TRBV6-5 and TRBJ2-5; tentative D call: TRBD1 (6 bases). There are 13 residues in the CDR3. The V gene's germline CDR1 is MNHEY and CDR2 SVGAGI. V was pared by 5 bases and J by 4 bases, with 11 bases between. Here the CDR3 reads CASSTGYRETQYF. CDR3 DNA sequence: TGTGCCAGCAGTACAGGGTATCGAGAGACCCAGTACTTC.

This chain links TRBV11-2 with TRBJ1-1; 9 positions agree with TRBD1. Unmatched junction bases numbered 3, after V lost 7 bases and J lost 0 bases. The CDR3 contains 14 residues. Germline CDR1 SGHAT, CDR2 FQNNGV. The CDR3 DNA reads TGTGCCAGCACCCGGGACAGGGTGAACACTGAAGCTTTCTTT. As protein: CASTRDRVNTEAFF.

The J gene is TRBJ2-1, the V gene TRBV20-1; 7 bases map to TRBD1. CDR1 and CDR2 (germline): DFQATT, SNEGSKA (reference sequence). After removal of 2 bases from V and 7 bases from J, the junction contained 2 bases not matched to a gene. This CDR3 has 12 residues. The CDR3 DNA reads TGCAGTGCTAGACAGGGGGAAAATGAGCAGTTCTTC. Encoded protein: CSARQGENEQFF.

This chain uses TRBV9 with TRBJ2-5; 8 bases match TRBD1. Trimming cost V 0 bases and J 1 base; bases outside gene matches: 2. This CDR3 contains 15 residues. Germline lookup yields CDR1 SGDLS and CDR2 YYNGEE. CDR3 sequence (DNA): TGTGCCAGCAGCGTAGGGGGACAGGTCCAAGAGACCCAGTACTTC. Translated, it gives CASSVGGQVQETQYF.

The V and J genes are TRBV4-3 and TRBJ2-1, with 7 bases aligning to TRBD2. The CDR3 loop spans 17 amino acids. J gave up 3 bases and V 5 bases, and 13 bases lay outside the gene matches. CDR1 is LGHNA and CDR2 is YSLEER in the germline V gene. The DNA for the CDR3 is TGCGCCAGCAGCATCAGCCTAGCGGTGAACGTCTACAATGAGCAGTTCTTC. Translating gives CASSISLAVNVYNEQFF.

The chain has TRBV9 and TRBJ2-5, with 9 bases fitting TRBD1. V lost 4 bases, J lost 11 bases, and 15 bases stayed unmatched. The CDR3 contains 15 residues. The germline CDR1 and CDR2 sequences are SGDLS and YYNGEE. This CDR3 reads CASSSPGQGLYGQYF. CDR3 sequence (DNA): TGTGCCAGCAGCTCTCCGGGACAGGGACTCTACGGGCAGTACTTC.

This clonotype was found a few times. The chain recombines TRBV6-5 with TRBJ2-7; 10 nucleotides line up with TRBD2. The better agreement between TRBJ2-5 and the DNA end casts doubt on the J call. Germline V gives CDR1 MNHEY, CDR2 SVGAGI. The CDR3 consists of 15 residues. CDR3: CASTKGASGSGTQYF. The CDR3 region has the DNA TGTGCCAGCACCAAGGGGGCTAGCGGGAGTGGGACCCAGTACTTC.

The V gene is TRBV12-3 or TRBV12-4, the J gene TRBJ1-1; no clear D. Trimming stripped 6 bases from V and 11 bases from J, with 19 bases between. The CDR3 length is 13 residues. For the CDR3, the DNA is TGTGCCAGCAGGATGCAAGGAGCCCCGAGTGCTTTCTTT. This sequence encodes CASRMQGAPSAFF.

The chain couples TRBV20-1 to TRBJ1-4; D is ambiguous. Trimming cost V 7 bases and J 7 bases, with 16 bases left between them. Germline CDR1 reads DFQATT; CDR2 reads SNEGSKA (reference sequence). The CDR3 length is 13 residues. The CDR3: CSGAGPGTEKLFF. Written as DNA, the CDR3 is TGCAGTGGGGCCGGCCCTGGCACTGAAAAACTGTTTTTT.

The gene calls are TRBV20-1 and TRBJ2-7, with D tentatively TRBD1 or TRBD2 (6 bases each). CDR3 length: 14 residues. Germline lookup yields CDR1 DFQATT and CDR2 SNEGSKA (reference sequence). Trimming removed 3 bases from V and 3 bases from J, with 15 bases in between. The chain's CDR3 is CSASMGRGGYEQYF. The CDR3 region has the DNA TGCAGTGCTAGTATGGGCAGGGGAGGCTACGAGCAGTACTTC.

CDR3 amino acids: CASSPTTSGRARDTQYF. In nucleotides, the CDR3 is TGCGCCAGCAGCCCGACAACCAGCGGGAGGGCCCGAGATACGCAGTATTTT. This rearrangement joins TRBV4-1 to TRBJ2-3; 10 bases are shared with TRBD2. Germline assignment: CDR1 MGHRA and CDR2 YSYEKL. After removal of 4 bases from V and 5 bases from J, the junction contained 12 bases not matched to a gene. This CDR3 comprises 17 residues.

The CDR3 nucleotides are TGCAGTGCTAGAGATTTCCGACAGGGGGGACACGAGCAGTACTTC. Translating it yields CSARDFRQGGHEQYF. V is TRBV20-1 and J is TRBJ2-7, with 9 bases matching TRBD1. V shed 0 bases, J shed 5 bases, and the junction held 8 bases outside the gene matches. This CDR3 comprises 15 residues. Looked up from germline, CDR1 is DFQATT and CDR2 is SNEGSKA (reference sequence).

The genes are TRBV5-1 and TRBJ2-5; TRBD2 agrees at 9 bases. V trimming: 0 bases; J trimming: 3 bases; junction bases outside the gene matches: 9. Per the germline V gene, CDR1 is SGHRS and CDR2 is YFSETQ. The CDR3 runs 17 residues. The CDR3 region is CASSLVVAGVKKETQYF. The CDR3 bases are TGCGCCAGCAGCTTGGTAGTAGCGGGAGTGAAGAAAGAGACCCAGTACTTC.

In its sample, this clonotype was seen a few times. This chain links TRBV27 with TRBJ2-1; D is ambiguous. The length of the CDR3 is 12 residues. Germline V gene sequence: CDR1 MNHEY, CDR2 SMNVEV (reference sequence). V was cut by 6 bases and J by 9 bases, with 12 bases left in between. CDR3 sequence reads: CASSLFKGEQFF. The CDR3 DNA reads TGTGCCAGCAGCCTATTTAAGGGTGAGCAGTTCTTC.

The chain has TRBV20-1 and TRBJ2-5, with a weak D call TRBD2 (6 bases). Germline CDR1 is DFQATT and CDR2 is SNEGSKA (reference sequence). This CDR3 comprises 13 residues. V was cut by 3 bases and J by 4 bases, with 12 bases left in between. CDR3 nucleotides: TGCAGTGCTAGGGAGGGGCCGGGAGAGACCCAGTACTTC. This gives the protein CSAREGPGETQYF.

The chain recombines TRBV7-2 with TRBJ2-3; possibly TRBD2 for D (6 bases). The CDR3 sequence is 15 residues long. Trimming cost V 1 base and J 6 bases, with 14 bases left between them. Germline V gene data show CDR1 as SGHTA and CDR2 as FQGNSA. CDR3: CASSLEGTAYDTQYF. The CDR3 coding sequence is TGTGCCAGCAGCTTAGAGGGGACTGCGTACGATACGCAGTATTTT.

The chain combines TRBV19 with TRBJ2-7, with D maybe TRBD2 (6 bases). CDR1 is LNHDA, CDR2 SQIVND, per germline (reference sequence). Trimming stripped 8 bases from V and 3 bases from J, with 20 bases between. The CDR3 covers 15 residues. CDR3 DNA: TGTGCCAGTTCTAAACCGGGACTCGAATTCTACGAGCAGTACTTC. It yields the protein CASSKPGLEFYEQYF.

The rearrangement joins TRBV27 to TRBJ1-1; TRBD1 is a possible D gene (5 bases). This CDR3 is 17 amino acids long. CDR1 MNHEY and CDR2 SMNVEV come from the germline V gene (reference sequence). Trimming shortened V by 4 bases and J by 0 bases, and 18 bases separated the two germline ends. The CDR3 region has the DNA TGTGCCAGCAGTTCAGGGTACGGACCCTTGATGAACACTGAAGCTTTCTTT. Protein sequence: CASSSGYGPLMNTEAFF.

For this clonotype: A much larger clone differs by one base, so this may be a read error. The J gene is TRBJ2-4, the V gene TRBV29-1; D not resolved. V lost 2 bases to trimming and J lost 15 bases, with 20 bases between them. The CDR3 runs 13 residues. CDR1 and CDR2 from the germline V gene are SQVTM and ANQGSEA. CDR3: CSVEPDGGETLYF. CDR3 bases: TGCAGCGTTGAACCAGACGGCGGAGAGACCCTGTACTTC.

This clonotype has just a few counts. The rearrangement uses TRBV7-2 and TRBJ2-5; D call uncertain. CDR1 and CDR2 from the germline V gene are SGHTA and FQGNSA. The CDR3 runs to 13 residues. The ends were cut back, 1 base at V and 5 bases at J, with 8 bases in the middle. The CDR3 nucleotides read TGTGCCAGCAGCTTAGATGGTGGGGAGACCCAGTACTTC. Its translation is CASSLDGGETQYF.

This clonotype was counted only a few times. Written as DNA, the CDR3 is TGCAGTATAACCTGGGACAGGGGCACCTACGAGCAGTACTTC. Translated, it gives CSITWDRGTYEQYF. The chain couples TRBV20-1 to TRBJ2-7, with TRBD1 matching over 10 bases. The CDR3 runs 14 residues. V was pared by 8 bases and J by 2 bases, with 9 bases of the junction left unmatched. Looked up from germline, CDR1 is DFQATT and CDR2 is SNEGSKA (reference sequence).

The chain has TRBV29-1 and TRBJ2-6; TRBD2 aligns across 10 bases. The V gene end was trimmed by 7 bases and the J gene end by 1 base; junction bases not matched to a gene: 4. Germline V CDR1 and CDR2: SQVTM, ANQGSEA. The length of the CDR3 is 15 residues. CDR3 loop: CSATSGRSGANVLTF. In nucleotides, the CDR3 is TGCAGCGCGACTAGCGGGCGTTCTGGGGCCAACGTCCTGACTTTC.

This clonotype was recorded a few times. The chain carries TRBV20-1 and TRBJ2-1, with 15 bases that match TRBD2. V lost 0 bases, J lost 3 bases, and 3 bases stayed unmatched. Germline lookup yields CDR1 DFQATT and CDR2 SNEGSKA (reference sequence). The CDR3 runs to 17 residues. The CDR3 DNA follows: TGCAGTGCTAGAGATGGGACTAGCGGGAGGATCTACAATGAGCAGTTCTTC. This gives the protein CSARDGTSGRIYNEQFF.